The T cell receptor beta chain described here comes from a study of blood T cell repertoires in COVID-19. Study in general: Samples taken during acute and convalescent COVID-19 were collected in the United States, Italy and Spain. T cells, B-cell-depleted T cells, or PBMCs provided the cDNA or gDNA that served as material.

Original analysis: Reference gene primers were amplified, and this amplification served to estimate nucleated cell counts. Sequencing used immunoSEQ multiplex PCR; TCRdb keeps in-frame clones, though not all of them. D and trimming were read from the DNA, whereas the V and J calls and clone size are those reported in that table. The sample holds about 120,000 clones, approximately 77% seen once. The germline V gene encodes CDR1 LNHDA and CDR2 SQIVND (reference sequence). V lost 5 bases, J lost 0 bases, and 8 bases stayed unmatched. This CDR3 has 16 amino acids. The receptor comes from a human donor in a cohort sampled during active COVID-19. The chain uses TRBV19 and TRBJ1-2; TRBD1 agrees at 8 bases. Sequenced material: peripheral blood. This CDR3 is CASSDSGQASNYGYTF. In DNA form, the CDR3 reads TGTGCCAGTAGTGATTCGGGACAGGCCTCTAACTATGGCTACACCTTC.